This paragraph covers one TCR beta chain sequence. This sample was included in a study of blood T cell repertoires in COVID-19. Study background: The origin of the acute and convalescent COVID-19 samples was the United States, Italy and Spain.

Shortly before study entry, within 2 weeks, exposed participants had met a COVID-19 case. Trimming took 5 bases from V and 7 from J; bases not matched to a gene: 8. This CDR3 is built from 15 residues. Germline lookup yields CDR1 MNHEY and CDR2 SVGEGT. In the authors' workflow: Reference gene primer amplification in the assay estimated nucleated cell counts. Produced via immunoSEQ multiplex PCR; TCRdb's table is partial and in-frame only. For V, J and clone size, that table is used; D and trimming come from the DNA. Among 150,000 to 200,000 clones, 75% to 90% were seen once, and the ten largest hold about 5.2%.

The TCR was taken from a man aged 70 or older who had been exposed to COVID-19. The sequenced sample consisted of PBMCs or T cells enriched from blood (not recorded which). The chain joins TRBV6-2 or TRBV6-3 to TRBJ2-1; TRBD2 aligns across 10 bases. The CDR3 DNA reads TGTGCCAGCAGTGCCGACCAGCGGGAGGGAAATGAGCAGTTCTTC. Its translation: CASSADQREGNEQFF.